The present T cell receptor (beta chain) was sequenced within a study of blood T cell repertoires in COVID-19. Study-wide background: Samples representing acute and convalescent COVID-19 were sourced from the United States, Italy and Spain. Sources were T cells, B-cell-depleted T cells, or PBMCs; the material itself was cDNA or gDNA.

This CDR3 is 16 amino acids long. The V end lost 5 bases, the J end lost 6 bases, and 19 bases lay between the germline ends. Germline V lookup: CDR1 SEHNR, CDR2 FQNEAQ (reference sequence). In the authors' methods: Amplifying reference gene primers gave estimates of nucleated cell counts. Only in-frame clones appear in the TCRdb table, and some are missing; sequencing was by immunoSEQ multiplex PCR. V and J calls plus clone size are reproduced from that table; the DNA served to infer D and trimming. The table has tens of thousands of clones, roughly 91% seen once; the top ten hold approximately 15%.

V is TRBV7-9 and J is TRBJ1-4; TRBD1 is a possible D gene (5 bases). The specimen sequenced was peripheral blood. This clonotype was sampled from a man aged 65 to 79 with active or convalescent COVID-19. CDR3 DNA: TGTGCCAGCAGCCCCCTGGGGCCGTTAGGTGATGAAAAACTGTTTTTT. Its translation is CASSPLGPLGDEKLFF.